This T cell receptor beta chain was documented in a study of T cells in Graves' hyperthyroidism and ophthalmopathy. Findings and caveats of the study: In blood, most of the thyroid clonotypes expanded above 0.001 were also present. Separation of ophthalmopathy from stable hyperthyroidism was achieved by a 13 V-J model.

From RNA transcripts, TCR beta CDR3 regions were amplified. HTBI primers were the set used in a first-round RT-PCR of the TCR CDR3. TCRdb fed the multiplex PCR reads into MiXCR, producing one record per CDR3 protein. The data show hundreds of thousands of distinct CDR3 sequences, with nearly 20% seen just once and roughly 47% held by the top ten. For the diagnoses, clinical symptoms, serum thyroxine and TRAb, thyroid ultrasound and orbital computed tomography were used. The authors obtained PBMCs from about 9.5 ml of fresh peripheral blood. This clonotype was counted only a few times. The target antigen is unknown. Germline CDR1 SGHTA, CDR2 FQGNSA. The CDR3 is made up of 15 amino acids. With V trimmed by 5 bases and J by 6 bases, 8 bases remained unmatched.

The sequence was obtained from a man in his forties with Graves' ophthalmopathy. What was sequenced was blood. J is TRBJ2-1 and V is TRBV7-2, with 9 nucleotides matching TRBD1. The CDR3 reads CASSTWTGESNEQFF. The CDR3 DNA follows: TGTGCCAGCAGCACTTGGACAGGGGAGAGCAATGAGCAGTTCTTC.